This TCR beta chain was identified during a study of human T cells and chemical hapten exposure. Study-wide background: After 6 days, upper back 0.01% DPC patch tests were scored. Slight differences in pooled library volume were the main source of varying TCR yields across samples.

Unique molecular identifiers were linked by the library to individual cDNA molecules. TCRdb re-derived calls from the RACE reads in MiXCR, one entry per CDR3 protein. This sample has approximately 91,000 distinct CDR3 sequences; approximately 10% occur once, and the top ten carry 1.5% to 2%. As for time point: patch test 2, 6 weeks after DPC sensitization. Treatment denoted: therapeutic diphenylcyclopropenone sensitization with weekly scalp DPC. Each patch test followed a blood draw. This clonotype was recorded at least ten times. This specimen consisted of whole blood, obtained in connection with sensitization to the hapten diphenylcyclopropenone (DPC). This clonotype was obtained from a man aged 18 to 29 with alopecia areata. Some clones in this sample may be carry-over from other donors' samples.

The CDR3 here is CASLGNNEQYF. The CDR3 DNA is TGTGCCAGCCTAGGTAATAACGAGCAGTACTTC. The chain is built from TRBV7-8 and TRBJ2-7; no definite D call. From germline, CDR1 is SGHVS and CDR2 FQNEAQ. Deletions cut 8 bases from V and 5 bases from J, with 10 bases between. The CDR3 contains 11 residues.